This T cell receptor beta chain was identified in a study of CD8+ T cells in alopecia areata. General observations from the study: Tofacitinib significantly reduced both scalp clonality and expanded CD8+ clones among the top 100. Higher clonality and more expanded CD8+ clones appeared in lesional than normal scalp.

Germline values: CDR1 SQVTM, CDR2 ANQGSEA. Trimming shortened V by 3 bases and J by 6 bases, and 9 bases separated the two germline ends. CDR3 length equals 12 residues. The treatment: oral pan-JAK inhibitor, 5-10 mg twice daily. This clone was detected a few times. Antigen specificity is unknown. Following RNA extraction, reverse transcription yielded cDNA that acted as the sequencing template. Profiled with immunoSEQ multiplex PCR; TCRdb holds only in-frame clones, not every one. Of about 210,000 clones in the sample, under 75% were seen once. The sample was CD4+ T cells sorted from blood, taken at week 4, from a patient treated with tofacitinib. The receptor was isolated from a human donor with alopecia areata. The chain is built from TRBV29-1 and TRBJ2-1; D gene uncertain. In DNA, the CDR3 is TGCAGCGTTGATAGGGCTCGCAATGAGCAGTTCTTC. Residues: CSVDRARNEQFF.